This TCR beta chain was sequenced in a study of T cells in narcolepsy. The wider study: Patients with NT1 or NT2 and healthy control donors were enrolled.

Using immunoSEQ multiplex PCR, the repertoire was profiled, and TCRdb retains in-frame clones only, with some absent. The sample gives about 30,000 clones, about three quarters of which show up once; 1.2% is in the top ten. Germline CDR1 SGHNT, CDR2 YYREEE (reference sequence). The CDR3 totals 13 residues. Trimming removed 4 bases at V and 6 bases at J, with 12 bases between. Study-level results: Same-patient CSF and blood CD4+ T cell clonotypes included HCRT-specific and TRIB2-specific autoreactive ones. Healthy controls reportedly lacked the autoreactive clonotypes serially found in patients' blood.

Comment on this clone: As yet, its antigen is unknown.

The genes are TRBV5-4 and TRBJ2-3; D may match TRBD1 or TRBD2 (5 bases each). Input material: CD45RA- memory CD4+ T cells from PBMCs. This TCR came from a human donor with narcolepsy. As DNA, the CDR3 is TGTGCCAGCAGCCGGGGCCCATCCGATACGCAGTATTTT. Its translation: CASSRGPSDTQYF. Full variable domain (missing parts from reference TRBV5-4 and TRBJ2-3): ETGVTQSPTHLIKTRGQQVTLRCSSQSGHNTVSWYQQALGQGPQFIFQYYREEENGRGNFPPRFSGLQFPNYSSELNVNALELDDSALYLCASSRGPSDTQYFGPGTRLTVL.